The rows below give T cell receptor beta chains drawn from one sample of a study of blood T cell repertoires in COVID-19. Profiling relied on immunoSEQ multiplex PCR, and the TCRdb table lists in-frame clones only, not all of them. The sample records some 70,000 clones, approximately 92% being singletons. Material for sequencing was peripheral blood. The receptors originated from a human donor with active COVID-19. The donor label of this sample is uncertain. CDR3s leave out the opening cysteine and the closing phenylalanine or tryptophan. Only some rows state a clone size, as once, few, many or a class for expanded clones.

ASSQVGTGPRYGYT	TRBJ1-2	-	TRBV4-1
ASSVGGRVDEQY	TRBJ2-7	few	TRBV10-1
ASSQQGEQY	TRBJ2-7	-	TRBV4-2
ASSLGGGATEAF	TRBJ1-1	once	TRBV5-4
ASSVGQGGMNTEAF	TRBJ1-1	-	TRBV5-1
ASSPRTAPSYEQY	TRBJ2-7	-	TRBV18
ASNPTSGSSYNEQF	TRBJ2-1	-	TRBV27
ASSLSVASGRHNEQF	TRBJ2-1	-	TRBV28
ASSERTGWDEKLF	TRBJ1-4	few	TRBV2
ASTRTGGHTEAF	TRBJ1-1	-	TRBV6-5
ASRTGTGGNQPQH	TRBJ1-5	-	TRBV19
ASSLEQSSREQY	TRBJ2-7	-	TRBV7-9
ASGPGQGSETQY	TRBJ2-5	-	TRBV5-1
ATGDRSNEKLF	TRBJ1-4	-	TRBV15
ASSGTSGGVYNEQF	TRBJ2-1	once	TRBV3-1/TRBV3-2
ASSQGGGRRSYEQY	TRBJ2-7	-	TRBV3-1/TRBV3-2
ASSLVRSEQF	TRBJ2-1	-	TRBV5-6
ASSSRYLRVNNEQF	TRBJ2-1	once	TRBV27
ASSLTGSSETQY	TRBJ2-5	once	TRBV28
AWRLSSGNTIY	TRBJ1-3	once	TRBV30
ASSPGTSGTYEQY	TRBJ2-7	-	TRBV5-6
ASSPGGTSPTSYEQY	TRBJ2-7	-	TRBV18
ASSYSRSYGYT	TRBJ1-2	-	TRBV6-5
ASSRGWETQY	TRBJ2-5	-	TRBV5-6
ASSRSGSGDTQY	TRBJ2-3	-	TRBV6-6